The clone carrying this T cell receptor (beta chain) turned up a few times. The antigen is not known. This record belongs to a study of blood T cells in healthy people across ages. The second PCR ran about 6 to 12 cycles with a sample-barcoded 5' primer and J-beta primers. TCRdb redid the calling of the 5' RACE reads with MiXCR, one entry per CDR3 protein. Of some 1.7 million distinct CDR3 sequences listed, 28% were seen once; the top ten hold roughly 8%. Study results and limitations: Fewer expanded clones and more diversity marked long-lived versus aged donors.

The clonotype originates from a woman aged 25 to 45 in good health. The sequenced sample consisted of blood.

CDR3 in DNA: TGCAGTGCGGGACTGGGGGTTAGAGAGCATGAGCAGTTCTTC. It yields the protein CSAGLGVREHEQFF. The chain is built from TRBV20-1 and TRBJ2-1, with TRBD2 as a possible D gene (6 bases). Germline loops: CDR1 DFQATT, CDR2 SNEGSKA (reference sequence). This CDR3 is 14 amino acids long. Between the trimmed V and J ends, which lost 6 bases and 8 bases, there was a span of 20 bases.